Here is one T cell receptor (beta chain) with its context. Its antigen is unknown. CDR1 and CDR2 (germline): LNHNV, YYDKDF (reference sequence). The germline V and J ends were trimmed by 3 bases and 1 base, with 4 bases remaining between them. This CDR3 region has 14 residues. This sample was included in a study of cytomegalovirus exposure and HLA in healthy donors. Study-level background: In a later analysis, it was reported that the roughly 120 validation repertoires had been produced on the same platform as the 690 or so repertoires belonging to the first cohort.

The assay was immunoSEQ multiplex PCR, and TCRdb's table has in-frame clones only and misses some. The data contain 60,000 to 65,000 clones, roughly 95% of them singletons. General study findings and limits: Per published reports, the classifier diagnosed cytomegalovirus status with high specificity and sensitivity. A few chains tied to CMV proved CMV antigen-specific in vitro. Overall, some 160 TCR beta chains were annotated as cytomegalovirus-associated.

This chain uses TRBV15 with TRBJ2-6, with no clear D. Material for sequencing was PBMCs. The source is a woman under 30 in good health and CMV-seropositive. The CDR3 is CATSRESGANVLTF. CDR3 coding DNA: TGTGCCACCAGCAGGGAGTCTGGGGCCAACGTCCTGACTTTC.